The T cell receptor (beta chain) under discussion was sequenced for a study of blood T cells in healthy people across ages. Study-wide results and limits: Unsorted PBMCs prevented conclusive naive versus antigen-experienced comparison.

J lost 5 bases, V lost 2 bases, and 8 bases had no gene match. This CDR3 spans 15 amino acids. The germline CDR1 and CDR2 sequences are SGDLS and YYNGEE. The use of a sample-barcoded 5' primer and a J-beta primer mix characterized a second PCR of roughly 6 to 11 cycles. MiXCR, run by TCRdb on the 5' RACE reads, gives a single entry per CDR3 protein. Of 950,000 to 1,200,000 distinct CDR3 sequences listed, approximately 38% are singletons. This clonotype was counted a few times. Its antigen is not known. The TCR was taken from a man in his late teens or twenties in good health. V gene TRBV9 combines with J gene TRBJ2-3, with TRBD2 matching 7 bases. Material: blood. CDR3: CASSVSSGPGDTQYF. The CDR3 DNA reads TGTGCCAGCAGCGTTTCTAGCGGACCGGGAGATACGCAGTATTTT.